This T cell receptor (beta chain) was sequenced in a study of blood T cell repertoires in COVID-19. Study information: Acute-phase and convalescent COVID-19 samples originated in the United States, Italy and Spain.

The protocol was immunoSEQ multiplex PCR, while the TCRdb copy is restricted to in-frame clones and leaves out a portion. The repertoire holds roughly 80,000 clones, with 75% to 90% as singletons. The sample comprised peripheral blood. This TCR came from a middle-aged man with active COVID-19.

Here the CDR3 reads CASSLNTGELFF. CDR3 in DNA: TGTGCCAGCAGTCTGAACACCGGGGAGCTGTTTTTT. V and J are TRBV6-5 and TRBJ2-2; D unresolved. Trimming left V 5 bases short and J 1 base short, with 2 bases between. There are 12 residues in the CDR3. Germline values: CDR1 MNHEY, CDR2 SVGAGI.